Shown below are 23 T cell receptor beta chains from a single sample sequenced in a study of T cell responses to AZD1222 COVID-19 vaccine. Data came from immunoSEQ multiplex PCR; TCRdb stores just in-frame clones and leaves some out. The sample records 46,000 or so clones, about 92% being singletons. The sequencing here drew on peripheral blood, taken 28 days after the second AZD1222 dose. The source is an adult who received the AZD1222 COVID-19 vaccine.

V is TRBV5-4 and J is TRBJ2-1; 7 positions match TRBD1. The CDR3 totals 14 residues. Germline-derived CDR1 and CDR2 are SGHNT and YYREEE (reference sequence). The V and J ends lost 2 bases and 8 bases, in that order; junction bases with no gene match: 7. CDR3 nucleotide sequence: TGTGCCAGCAGCTTACCGACAGGGATGGATGAGCAGTTCTTC. It codes for CASSLPTGMDEQFF.

The genes are TRBV14 and TRBJ1-2; no definite D call. Germline-derived CDR1 and CDR2 are SGHDN and FVKESK. Between the trimmed V and J ends, which lost 1 base and 4 bases, there was a span of 7 bases. This CDR3 region has 13 residues. CDR3 coding DNA: TGTGCCAGCAGCCAAGGACGGATCTATGGCTACACCTTC. Its translation: CASSQGRIYGYTF.

The table lists this clone with a count of one. The genes are TRBV19 and TRBJ2-5; D call uncertain. This CDR3 has 12 residues. CDR1 LNHDA and CDR2 SQIVND come from the germline V gene (reference sequence). Trimming stripped 8 bases from V and 5 bases from J, with 12 bases between. CDR3 sequence: CASGVWRETQYF. In DNA form, the CDR3 reads TGTGCCAGTGGGGTATGGCGGGAGACCCAGTACTTC.

The V and J genes are TRBV28 and TRBJ1-2; a weak D match, TRBD1 (6 bases). Germline CDR1 is MDHEN and CDR2 is SYDVKM. Trimming removed 5 bases from V and 4 bases from J, with 23 bases in between. This CDR3 is 17 amino acids long. CDR3: CASSQNRGQGGIYGYTF. CDR3 in DNA: TGTGCCAGCAGTCAAAACCGGGGGCAGGGAGGGATCTATGGCTACACCTTC.

V and J are TRBV11-2 and TRBJ2-1, with a tentative D call TRBD1 (6 bases). Trimming took 6 bases from V and 8 from J, leaving 14 bases between them. Looked up from germline, CDR1 is SGHAT and CDR2 is FQNNGV. This CDR3 is built from 13 residues. The CDR3 DNA sequence: TGTGCCAGCAGACACCGGGACACCTATGAGCAGTTCTTC. This codes for CASRHRDTYEQFF.

This rearrangement joins TRBV18 to TRBJ1-3; 8 nucleotides agree with TRBD1. There are 14 residues in the CDR3. Germline V gene lookup returns CDR1 KGHSH and CDR2 LQKENI. V shed 6 bases, J shed 0 bases, and the junction held 1 base outside the gene matches. The CDR3: CASSGTGSGNTIYF. As DNA, the CDR3 is TGTGCCAGCTCCGGGACAGGCTCTGGAAACACCATATATTTT.

The V gene is TRBV30, the J gene TRBJ1-5; 10 bases are shared with TRBD1. Trimming removed 5 bases from V and 6 bases from J; junction bases left unmatched: 1. The CDR3 sequence is 12 residues long. In germline, CDR1 is GTSNPN, CDR2 SVGIG (reference sequence). The CDR3 spells CAWGTGVQPQHF. CDR3 DNA: TGTGCCTGGGGGACAGGGGTTCAGCCCCAGCATTTT.

V usage is TRBV6-5 and J usage is TRBJ1-3; 9 nucleotides match TRBD1. The CDR3 has 14 amino acids. Germline V gene sequence: CDR1 MNHEY, CDR2 SVGAGI. The V and J ends lost 2 bases and 8 bases, in that order; junction bases with no gene match: 4. The CDR3 region is CASSYGGQGYTIYF. CDR3 coding DNA: TGTGCCAGCAGTTACGGGGGACAGGGATACACCATATATTTT.

The chain has TRBV27 and TRBJ1-2; D gene ambiguous. Germline V lookup: CDR1 MNHEY, CDR2 SMNVEV (reference sequence). Deletions cut 6 bases from V and 4 bases from J, with 15 bases between. The CDR3 spans 14 residues. The CDR3 nucleotides read TGTGCCAGCAGGGAAACCCGACCCCCCTATGGCTACACCTTC. Translated: CASRETRPPYGYTF.

The chain recombines TRBV5-6 with TRBJ2-5, with D possibly called TRBD1 or TRBD2 (5 bases each). This CDR3 has 13 amino acids. The V gene's germline CDR1 is SGHDT and CDR2 YYEEEE. V was shortened by 1 base and J by 4 bases, with 8 bases between the two germline ends. The DNA for the CDR3 is TGTGCCAGCAGCTTGTATGGGGGAGAGACCCAGTACTTC. This gives the protein CASSLYGGETQYF.

CDR3 protein: CASSLGQGEQPQHF. In nucleotides, the CDR3 is TGCGCCAGCAGCTTGGGACAGGGCGAGCAGCCCCAGCATTTT. The chain couples TRBV5-1 to TRBJ1-5, with TRBD1 identical over 7 bases. Germline CDR1 SGHRS, CDR2 YFSETQ. The CDR3 is made up of 14 amino acids. Unmatched junction bases numbered 4, after V lost 0 bases and J lost 7 bases.

This CDR3 is CASSRTLQGDEGYTF. CDR3 DNA: TGTGCCAGCAGTCGAACCCTACAGGGGGATGAAGGCTACACCTTC. The chain couples TRBV6-5 to TRBJ1-2; 8 nucleotides match TRBD1. CDR1 and CDR2 from the germline V gene are MNHEY and SVGAGI. With V trimmed by 5 bases and J by 8 bases, 13 bases remained unmatched. The CDR3 runs 15 residues.

V and J are TRBV3-1 (or the pseudogene TRBV3-2) and TRBJ2-7; D possibly uses TRBD1 or TRBD2 (5 bases each). V shed 3 bases and J shed 6 bases, with 18 bases lying between them. Germline assignment: CDR1 LGHDT and CDR2 YNNKEL (reference sequence). The CDR3 runs 15 residues. The DNA of the CDR3 is TGTGCCAGCAGCCAGAGACGCGCCGGGGCCGTCGAGCAGTACTTC. It yields the protein CASSQRRAGAVEQYF.

The chain recombines TRBV7-8 with TRBJ2-7; D is uncertain. This CDR3 has 15 amino acids. Germline lookup yields CDR1 SGHVS and CDR2 FQNEAQ. V lost 5 bases and J lost 2, with 16 bases in between. As DNA, the CDR3 is TGTGCCAGCAGCCCACAATGGGGAAGCACCTACGAGCAGTACTTC. Translating gives CASSPQWGSTYEQYF.

V usage is TRBV10-3 and J usage is TRBJ1-1; perhaps TRBD1 as D (5 bases). This CDR3 has 13 residues. Germline lookup yields CDR1 ENHRY and CDR2 SYGVKD. Trimming left V 7 bases short and J 5 bases short, with 14 bases between. The CDR3 here is CAIKGDPKTEAFF. CDR3 nucleotide sequence: TGTGCCATCAAAGGGGACCCCAAGACTGAAGCTTTCTTT.

The chain is built from TRBV11-3 and TRBJ2-5; 12 bases fit TRBD2. CDR1 and CDR2 (germline): SGHNT, YENEEA. The V and J ends lost 3 bases and 2 bases, in that order; junction bases with no gene match: 4. There are 16 residues in the CDR3. The CDR3 spells CASSLLAGGPQETQYF. CDR3 bases: TGTGCCAGCAGCTTGCTAGCGGGGGGGCCTCAAGAGACCCAGTACTTC.

The V call is TRBV3-1 (or the pseudogene TRBV3-2), the J call TRBJ1-2; no clear D. Trimming took off 0 bases at V and 4 bases at J, with 9 bases between the two ends. The CDR3 totals 14 residues. Germline V gives CDR1 LGHDT, CDR2 YNNKEL (reference sequence). The DNA of the CDR3 is TGTGCCAGCAGCCAAGAAGTCAGACTCTATGGCTACACCTTC. This codes for CASSQEVRLYGYTF.

The rearrangement joins TRBV4-2 to TRBJ1-1; 7 bases fit TRBD1. Germline V gene sequence: CDR1 LGHNA, CDR2 YNFKEQ. This CDR3 contains 16 residues. Germline trimming cut 1 base from V and 1 base from J; bases unmatched to any gene: 6. Written as DNA, the CDR3 is TGTGCCAGCAGCCAAGGAGGGGGCGGGACGAACACTGAAGCTTTCTTT. As protein: CASSQGGGGTNTEAFF.

The rearrangement links TRBV19 to TRBJ1-5; D gene uncertain. Germline V gene sequence: CDR1 LNHDA, CDR2 SQIVND (reference sequence). The CDR3 runs to 16 residues. Trimming shortened V by 1 base and J by 1 base, and 11 bases separated the two germline ends. The CDR3 protein is CASSIASPPSNQPQHF. For the CDR3, the DNA is TGTGCCAGTAGTATAGCCTCGCCGCCGAGCAATCAGCCCCAGCATTTT.

J is TRBJ2-7 and V is TRBV30, with D possibly being TRBD1 or TRBD2 (5 bases each). V was trimmed by 5 bases and J by 2 bases, leaving 13 bases between them. The V gene's germline CDR1 is GTSNPN and CDR2 SVGIG (reference sequence). This CDR3 region has 13 residues. In DNA form, the CDR3 reads TGTGCCTGGGCACCGGGACGAGCCTACGAGCAGTACTTC. It specifies CAWAPGRAYEQYF.

The chain combines TRBV11-3 with TRBJ2-1, with 8 bases that match TRBD1. The CDR3 is 14 amino acids. Germline V gene lookup returns CDR1 SGHNT and CDR2 YENEEA. Trimming cost V 5 bases and J 3 bases; bases outside gene matches: 3. For the CDR3, the DNA is TGTGCCAGCAGCCGAGGGACAGGCTACAATGAGCAGTTCTTC. Its protein is CASSRGTGYNEQFF.

The chain links TRBV29-1 to TRBJ1-2, with TRBD1 matching 7 bases. The ends lost 1 base at V and 4 bases at J; junction bases unmatched: 9. CDR3 length: 15 residues. CDR1 and CDR2 (germline): SQVTM, ANQGSEA. CDR3 nucleotide sequence: TGCAGCGTTGAAGTGGTGGACAGGTCCTCCTATGGCTACACCTTC. Translating it yields CSVEVVDRSSYGYTF.

The rearrangement joins TRBV6-1 to TRBJ1-2, with D unclear. Per the germline V gene, CDR1 is MNHNS and CDR2 is SASEGT. The CDR3 is 17 amino acids. V gave up 4 bases and J gave up 4 bases, with 22 bases separating them. The CDR3 protein is CASSVGVLERLSYGYTF. The CDR3 bases are TGTGCCAGCAGTGTTGGGGTCCTAGAGAGACTTAGCTATGGCTACACCTTC.